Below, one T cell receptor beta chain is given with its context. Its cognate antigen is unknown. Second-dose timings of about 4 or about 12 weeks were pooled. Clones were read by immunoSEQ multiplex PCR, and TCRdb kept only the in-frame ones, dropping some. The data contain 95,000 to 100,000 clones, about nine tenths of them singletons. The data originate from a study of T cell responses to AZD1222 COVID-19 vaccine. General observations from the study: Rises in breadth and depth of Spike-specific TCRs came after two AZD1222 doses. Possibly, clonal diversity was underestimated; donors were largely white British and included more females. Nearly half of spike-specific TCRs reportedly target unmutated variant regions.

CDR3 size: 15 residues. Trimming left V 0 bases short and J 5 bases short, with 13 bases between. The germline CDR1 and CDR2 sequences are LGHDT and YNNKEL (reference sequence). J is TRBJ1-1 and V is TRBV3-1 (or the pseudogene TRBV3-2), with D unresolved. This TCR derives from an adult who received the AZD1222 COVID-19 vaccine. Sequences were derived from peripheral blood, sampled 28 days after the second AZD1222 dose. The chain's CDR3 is CASSQEPGGKTEAFF. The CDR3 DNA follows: TGTGCCAGCAGCCAAGAACCAGGCGGAAAAACTGAAGCTTTCTTT.